This record covers a single T cell receptor beta chain. As yet, its antigen is unknown. This record belongs to a study of T cell repertoires in cytomegalovirus infection. Overall study context: Both CMV infection and a matching HLA type were indicated by public TCR beta signatures.

The CDR3 is 14 residues long. Trimming at V came to 3 bases and at J to 4 bases, leaving 5 bases not matched to a gene. The germline CDR1 and CDR2 sequences are LGHDT and YNNKEL (reference sequence). TCRdb independently ran MiXCR on the reads; one entry per CDR3 protein. The sample comprises around 740,000 distinct CDR3 sequences, 35% to 45% of which are singletons, and more than 2.5% rests with the top ten. Points from the study as a whole: Within the response measured ex vivo, HLA-C-restricted CMV-specific TCR beta clonotypes were dominant.

The clonotype originates from a human donor in good health (CMV status not recorded). Some clones in this sample may be carry-over from other donors' samples. This sequence joins TRBV3-1 and TRBJ1-1, with 7 bases aligning to TRBD1. Material: PBMCs. Written as DNA, the CDR3 is TGTGCCAGCAGCCACAGGGGGAGCGTCACTGAAGCTTTCTTT. This sequence encodes CASSHRGSVTEAFF.